The TCR beta chain described here comes from a study of molecular identifiers for immune sequencing clone quantification. Findings and caveats of the study: Reportedly, one cell's Jurkat TCR RNA was detected within 1,200,000 naive CD8 cells.

This clonotype was seen ten or more times. Antigen specificity is unknown. TCRdb fed the PCR reads into MiXCR, producing one record per CDR3 protein. The repertoire holds hundreds of thousands of distinct CDR3 sequences, with about a fifth as singletons. Germline lookup yields CDR1 MGHRA and CDR2 YSYEKL. V gave up 0 bases and J gave up 4 bases, with 6 bases separating them. This CDR3 comprises 13 residues. The sequenced material came from naive CD8+ T cells from blood, with Jurkat cell RNA spiked in. The sample's subset: FACS-sorted CD8+CD4-CCR7+CD45RA+ naive T cells. The rearrangement links TRBV4-1 to TRBJ1-1; D is unresolved. This clonotype originated in a human donor in good health. Some libraries in this study had Jurkat cell RNA spiked in. This chain's CDR3 is CASSQDLPTEAFF. In DNA form, the CDR3 reads TGCGCCAGCAGCCAAGATCTTCCCACTGAAGCTTTCTTT.